A single sample is the source of the 32 T cell receptor beta chains below, sequenced in a study of T cells in Graves' hyperthyroidism and ophthalmopathy. Template material for amplifying TCR beta CDR3 regions consisted of RNA transcripts. HTBI primers were the set used in a first-round RT-PCR of the TCR CDR3. TCRdb used MiXCR to reprocess the multiplex PCR reads, holding one entry per CDR3 protein. The table records almost 600,000 distinct CDR3 sequences, about 45% of them present only once. Input material: peripheral blood or thyroid tissue (not recorded which). The receptors come from a woman younger than 35 with Graves' hyperthyroidism.

This chain joins TRBV5-1 and TRBJ1-2; 9 bases align to TRBD1. The germline V gene has CDR1 SGHRS and CDR2 YFSETQ. CDR3 length equals 13 residues. After removal of 4 bases from V and 8 bases from J, the junction contained 6 bases not matched to a gene. The DNA of the CDR3 is TGCGCCAGCAGCCCCGGGACAGGGAGCGGCTACACCTTC. Residues: CASSPGTGSGYTF.

A note on this clonotype: Being one base from a much bigger clone, this may be a read error. The chain combines TRBV20-1 with TRBJ1-5; perhaps TRBD1 as D (5 bases). The germline V gene has CDR1 DFQATT and CDR2 SNEGSKA (reference sequence). The germline V and J ends were trimmed by 5 bases and 7 bases, with 15 bases remaining between them. The CDR3 is 13 amino acids. CDR3 residues: CSAAPRGGQPQHF. In DNA form, the CDR3 reads TGCAGTGCTGCCCCAAGGGGAGGGCAGCCCCAGCATTTT.

This clonotype was detected many times. In DNA form, the CDR3 reads TGTGCCAGCAGCTCCTCGGACGCTGAAGCTTTCTTT. As protein: CASSSSDAEAFF. This chain joins TRBV5-4 and TRBJ1-1; D not certain. Germline loops: CDR1 SGHNT, CDR2 YYREEE (reference sequence). V was clipped by 3 bases and J by 6 bases, with 9 bases between them. The CDR3 contains 12 residues.

The chain couples TRBV7-8 to TRBJ2-7; 9 bases line up with TRBD2. Germline CDR1 reads SGHVS; CDR2 reads FQNEAQ. This CDR3 is built from 13 residues. V shed 8 bases and J 7 bases; nucleotides not matched to a gene: 9. The CDR3 nucleotides read TGTGCCAGCGGGAGCGGGAGGAGAAATGAGCAGTACTTC. This sequence encodes CASGSGRRNEQYF.

The rearrangement joins TRBV12-3 or TRBV12-4 to TRBJ1-2; the D is unclear. The CDR3 sequence is 14 residues long. Trimming stripped 5 bases from V and 8 bases from J, with 18 bases between. CDR3 amino acids: CASSGRASKGGYTF. The DNA for the CDR3 is TGTGCCAGCAGTGGCCGGGCCTCCAAAGGGGGCTACACCTTC.

Only one count was recorded for this clonotype. The chain joins TRBV15 to TRBJ2-5; D is possibly TRBD1 or TRBD2 (6 bases each). Trimming removed 1 base at V and 5 bases at J, with 11 bases between. CDR3 length: 14 residues. From germline, CDR1 is LNHNV and CDR2 YYDKDF (reference sequence). This chain's CDR3 is CATSRGGARETQYF. Here the CDR3 DNA reads TGTGCCACCAGCAGAGGGGGGGCTCGCGAGACCCAGTACTTC.

Concerning this clonotype itself: A read error may produce the germline difference seen at one junction end. The V gene is TRBV7-3, the J gene TRBJ2-6; no reliable D call. The CDR3 contains 16 residues. CDR1 and CDR2 (germline): SGHTA, FQGTGA. The CDR3 nucleotides are TGTGCCAGCTCACCCCCGGGCTCCTCTAGGGCCAACGTCCTGACTTTC. Translating gives CASSPPGSSRANVLTF. Together with reference TRBV7-3 and TRBJ2-6, the CDR3 gives the full variable domain: GAGVSQTPSNKVTEKGKYVELRCDPISGHTALYWYRQSLGQGPEFLIYFQGTGAADDSGLPNDRFFAVRPEGSVSTLKIQRTERGDSAVYLCASSPPGSSRANVLTFGAGSRLTVL.

This clonotype came up a few times. The rearrangement joins TRBV29-1 to TRBJ1-1; maybe TRBD1 (6 bases). The CDR3 sequence is 13 residues long. V lost 1 base to trimming and J lost 6 bases, with 12 bases between them. Germline loops: CDR1 SQVTM, CDR2 ANQGSEA. Written as DNA, the CDR3 is TGCAGCGTTGAAGGGGAGAAGGGGGCTGAAGCTTTCTTT. Its translation: CSVEGEKGAEAFF. The full variable domain, its missing parts supplied by reference TRBV29-1 and TRBJ1-1, is SAVISQKPSRDICQRGTSLTIQCQVDSQVTMMFWYRQQPGQSLTLIATANQGSEATYESGFVIDKFPISRPNLTFSTLTVSNMSPEDSSIYLCSVEGEKGAEAFFGQGTRLTVV.

V is TRBV6-1 and J is TRBJ2-2; 11 positions match TRBD2. The germline V gene has CDR1 MNHNS and CDR2 SASEGT. The V and J ends lost 3 bases and 9 bases, in that order; junction bases with no gene match: 9. This CDR3 is built from 16 residues. CDR3 sequence: CASSDYSGRDSWELFF. The CDR3 DNA is TGTGCCAGCAGTGATTATAGCGGGAGGGACTCCTGGGAGCTGTTTTTT.

Many counts were recorded for this clonotype. The chain couples TRBV4-3 to TRBJ1-4; 8 bases match TRBD1. Germline V lookup: CDR1 LGHNA, CDR2 YSLEER. The CDR3 totals 14 residues. V lost 4 bases and J lost 8; bases outside the gene matches: 6. The CDR3 protein is CASSPGQGHEKLFF. In nucleotides, the CDR3 is TGCGCCAGCAGCCCCGGACAGGGTCACGAAAAACTGTTTTTT.

There are many counts of this clonotype. J is TRBJ2-7 and V is TRBV5-6; TRBD1 aligns across 12 bases. V trimming: 6 bases; J trimming: 9 bases; junction bases outside the gene matches: 13. The CDR3 is 15 residues long. Germline V gene sequence: CDR1 SGHDT, CDR2 YYEEEE. CDR3 nucleotides: TGTGCCAGCATCAAAACTGGGGGACAGGGGGCCGTGCAGTACTTC. Translated: CASIKTGGQGAVQYF. The whole variable domain, remainder taken from reference TRBV5-6 and TRBJ2-7, is DAGVTQSPTHLIKTRGQQVTLRCSPKSGHDTVSWYQQALGQGPQFIFQYYEEEERQRGNFPDRFSGHQFPNYSSELNVNALLLGDSALYLCASIKTGGQGAVQYFGPGTRLTVT.

Ten or more counts support this clonotype. The chain joins TRBV5-1 to TRBJ1-2; 8 bases are shared with TRBD1. The CDR3 sequence is 15 residues long. Germline V gene sequence: CDR1 SGHRS, CDR2 YFSETQ. Trimming removed 3 bases from V and 8 bases from J; junction bases left unmatched: 12. The CDR3 region has the DNA TGCGCCAGCAGCTCGGGGGACAGGAGAACCCCCGGCTACACCTTC. It specifies CASSSGDRRTPGYTF.

The chain combines TRBV15 with TRBJ2-2, with 13 bases that match TRBD2. Per germline, CDR1 LNHNV and CDR2 YYDKDF (reference sequence). Trimming cost V 5 bases and J 4 bases; bases outside gene matches: 4. The CDR3 is 16 residues long. The CDR3 is CATSGTSGIATGELFF. CDR3 nucleotides: TGTGCCACCAGCGGGACTAGCGGGATTGCCACCGGGGAGCTGTTTTTT.

J is TRBJ1-1 and V is TRBV24-1; D is ambiguous. Germline-derived CDR1 and CDR2 are KGHDR and SFDVKD. The CDR3 is 10 residues long. V gave up 4 bases and J gave up 6 bases, with 2 bases separating them. CDR3 sequence (DNA): TGTGCCACCAGTGAACCTGAAGCTTTCTTT. It specifies CATSEPEAFF.

This clonotype was seen at least ten times. This sequence joins TRBV7-9 and TRBJ1-2; 7 positions match TRBD1. Trimming cost V 6 bases and J 6 bases; bases outside gene matches: 7. The germline CDR1 and CDR2 sequences are SEHNR and FQNEAQ (reference sequence). This CDR3 is 13 amino acids long. The CDR3: CASRPRDRHGYTF. The DNA for the CDR3 is TGTGCCAGCAGGCCGAGGGACAGACATGGCTACACCTTC.

This clonotype came up many times. CDR3 residues: CSALAGTNSPLHF. The CDR3 DNA reads as TGCAGTGCCCTGGCGGGGACCAATTCACCCCTCCACTTT. The rearrangement joins TRBV20-1 to TRBJ1-6, with a possible D match to TRBD1 (5 bases). The CDR3 covers 13 residues. From germline, CDR1 is DFQATT and CDR2 SNEGSKA (reference sequence). Trimming cost V 6 bases and J 7 bases, with 13 bases left between them.

This rearrangement joins TRBV19 to TRBJ1-4, with 7 bases fitting TRBD1. Germline CDR1 LNHDA, CDR2 SQIVND (reference sequence). Trimming took 7 bases from V and 0 from J; bases not matched to a gene: 5. The CDR3 spans 15 residues. CDR3 amino acids: CASMRGPATNEKLFF. In DNA, the CDR3 is TGTGCCAGTATGAGGGGGCCGGCAACTAATGAAAAACTGTTTTTT.

The chain is built from TRBV2 and TRBJ2-7, with D perhaps matching TRBD1 or TRBD2 (5 bases each). V was pared by 5 bases and J by 3 bases, with 11 bases between. CDR3 length: 13 amino acids. Germline loops: CDR1 SNHLY, CDR2 FYNNEI. The CDR3 loop reads CASSTGADYEQYF. CDR3 bases: TGTGCCAGCAGTACCGGGGCGGACTACGAGCAGTACTTC.

This clonotype was observed at least ten times. J is TRBJ1-4 and V is TRBV4-2, with D tentatively TRBD1 (5 bases). V was trimmed by 3 bases and J by 6 bases, leaving 17 bases between them. The CDR3 extends over 16 amino acids. The germline gives CDR1 LGHNA, CDR2 YNFKEQ. Written as DNA, the CDR3 is TGTGCCAGCAGCCAGGACCCTCAGGGAGTTGATGAAAAACTGTTTTTT. Its translation: CASSQDPQGVDEKLFF.

The gene calls are TRBV12-3 or TRBV12-4 and TRBJ2-4; 11 bases line up with TRBD1. V lost 6 bases, J lost 8 bases, and 3 bases stayed unmatched. The CDR3 has 13 residues. CDR3 loop: CASSKGQGDIQYF. Written as DNA, the CDR3 is TGTGCCAGCAGCAAGGGACAGGGGGACATTCAGTACTTC.

The chain links TRBV5-6 to TRBJ2-7; TRBD2 matches at 13 bases. J lost 5 bases, V lost 5 bases, and 10 bases had no gene match. The CDR3 consists of 16 residues. Germline V gives CDR1 SGHDT, CDR2 YYEEEE. CDR3 DNA: TGTGCCAGCAGGGAAGGACTAGCGGGAGAGCCCAACGAGCAGTACTTC. It codes for CASREGLAGEPNEQYF.

This clonotype was observed a handful of times. The chain carries TRBV10-3 and TRBJ2-7; 11 nucleotides match TRBD2. In germline, CDR1 is ENHRY, CDR2 SYGVKD. V was pared by 10 bases and J by 0 bases, with 5 bases of the junction left unmatched. The CDR3 covers 14 residues. The CDR3 is CAKGTSGHSYEQYF. CDR3 nucleotide sequence: TGTGCCAAAGGGACTAGCGGCCACTCCTACGAGCAGTACTTC.

V usage is TRBV27 and J usage is TRBJ2-2; D perhaps matches TRBD2 (5 bases). Germline CDR1 MNHEY, CDR2 SMNVEV (reference sequence). CDR3 size: 16 residues. Trimming pared 5 bases from V and 3 bases from J, leaving 16 bases between. DNA for the CDR3: TGTGCCAGCAGTCCCCTAGCAGGAGAGGACACCGGGGAGCTGTTTTTT. Protein sequence: CASSPLAGEDTGELFF.

Many counts were recorded for this clonotype. The V and J genes are TRBV4-3 and TRBJ2-7; D may be TRBD1 (5 bases). Trimming took 0 bases from V and 4 from J, leaving 13 bases between them. Germline loops: CDR1 LGHNA, CDR2 YSLEER. The CDR3 runs to 15 residues. CDR3 protein: CASSQEARAEYEQYF. In DNA form, the CDR3 reads TGCGCCAGCAGCCAAGAGGCCAGGGCCGAGTACGAGCAGTACTTC.

The chain couples TRBV7-9 to TRBJ2-5, with unresolved D. The J call may be mistaken, given a closer DNA end match to TRBJ2-1. The germline V gene has CDR1 SEHNR and CDR2 FQNEAQ (reference sequence). CDR3 length: 15 amino acids. In DNA, the CDR3 is TGTGCCAGCAGCCCAGGACCTTCGGGTCAGAATGAGCAGTTCTTC. Amino acids: CASSPGPSGQNEQFF.

This clonotype was recorded at least ten times. This sequence joins TRBV5-1 and TRBJ2-7; D unclear. V dropped 0 bases and J dropped 7 bases, with 11 bases sitting between them. This CDR3 region has 13 residues. In germline, CDR1 is SGHRS, CDR2 YFSETQ. In DNA, the CDR3 is TGCGCCAGCAGCTTGGTTATGGACGGGGAGCAGTACTTC. Protein sequence: CASSLVMDGEQYF.

DNA for the CDR3: TGTGCCAGCAGTTCGGCCGGGATCCAAGAGACCCAGTACTTC. Protein product: CASSSAGIQETQYF. V usage is TRBV7-9 and J usage is TRBJ2-5; perhaps TRBD2 as D (5 bases). The CDR3 loop spans 14 amino acids. Trimming cost V 6 bases and J 1 base, with 12 bases left between them. The germline V gene has CDR1 SEHNR and CDR2 FQNEAQ (reference sequence).

This chain links TRBV7-8 with TRBJ2-5, with TRBD2 matching 7 bases. The CDR3 length is 14 residues. Germline V gives CDR1 SGHVS, CDR2 FQNEAQ. V shed 5 bases, J shed 5 bases, and the junction held 8 bases outside the gene matches. The CDR3 loop is CASSIGLGPETQYF. The CDR3 coding sequence is TGTGCCAGCAGCATTGGACTAGGGCCGGAGACCCAGTACTTC. Looking up the rest from reference TRBV7-8 and TRBJ2-5 gives the full variable domain: GAGVSQSPRYKVAKRGQDVALRCDPISGHVSLFWYQQALGQGPEFLTYFQNEAQLDKSGLPSDRFFAERPEGSVSTLKIQRTQQEDSAVYLCASSIGLGPETQYFGPGTRLLVL.

This clonotype was counted many times. J is TRBJ1-1 and V is TRBV10-3; D gene ambiguous. The germline V and J ends were trimmed by 3 bases and 5 bases, with 4 bases remaining between them. The CDR3 loop spans 11 amino acids. Looked up from germline, CDR1 is ENHRY and CDR2 is SYGVKD. The CDR3 sequence: CAISDDTEAFF. The CDR3 region has the DNA TGTGCCATCAGTGACGATACTGAAGCTTTCTTT.

This clonotype was recorded many times. The chain recombines TRBV12-3 or TRBV12-4 with TRBJ2-5, with 9 bases fitting TRBD2. This CDR3 has 15 residues. V was pared by 4 bases and J by 2 bases, with 5 bases of the junction left unmatched. The CDR3 nucleotides are TGTGCCAGCAGTTCCCAGACTAGCGGACAAGAGACCCAGTACTTC. Protein product: CASSSQTSGQETQYF.

This chain uses TRBV15 with TRBJ1-1, with D hard to call. The V and J ends lost 1 base and 11 bases respectively, with 11 bases between them. CDR3 length equals 12 residues. From germline, CDR1 is LNHNV and CDR2 YYDKDF (reference sequence). The CDR3 sequence is CATSRVGTLAFF. The DNA of the CDR3 is TGTGCCACCAGCAGAGTGGGAACCCTGGCTTTCTTT. The full variable domain, its missing parts supplied by reference TRBV15 and TRBJ1-1, is DAMVIQNPRYQVTQFGKPVTLSCSQTLNHNVMYWYQQKSSQAPKLLFHYYDKDFNNEADTPDNFQSRRPNTSFCFLDIRSPGLGDTAMYLCATSRVGTLAFFGQGTRLTVV.

This clonotype was recorded many times. The chain has TRBV12-3 or TRBV12-4 and TRBJ2-5; D is unresolved. V lost 4 bases and J 1 base, leaving 10 bases between the germline ends. This CDR3 spans 14 amino acids. The CDR3: CASSYHSIQETQYF. The CDR3 nucleotides are TGTGCCAGCAGTTACCACAGCATCCAAGAGACCCAGTACTTC.